This T cell receptor (beta chain) was documented in a study of shared clonotypes between healthy human individuals. The naive CD8 fraction comprised CD45RO-negative cells positively selected for CCR7 and excluded terminally differentiated effector memory CD45RA+ cells. With respect to this clone: Its specificity is not known.

Study conclusions and caveats: It was the few donors that limited the genetic and exposure-history diversity represented. An effect of sequencing depth on clonotype sharing among donors was expected.

The protocol was immunoSEQ multiplex PCR, while the TCRdb copy is restricted to in-frame clones and leaves out a portion. In the table there are 450,000 to 700,000 clones, nearly 97% of which are singletons. This CDR3 has 11 amino acids. CDR1 PRHDT and CDR2 FYEKMQ come from the germline V gene (reference sequence). V was shortened by 2 bases and J by 8 bases, with 6 bases between the two germline ends. The receptor's source is a woman in her 30s in good health. The sequencing sample was made of naive CD8+ T cells sorted from blood. The rearrangement joins TRBV13 to TRBJ1-1, with D hard to call. CDR3 coding DNA: TGTGCCAGCAGCTTAATGTACGAAGCTTTCTTT. Translating it yields CASSLMYEAFF. Using reference TRBV13 and TRBJ1-1 for the parts outside the CDR3, the full variable domain is AAGVIQSPRHLIKEKRETATLKCYPIPRHDTVYWYQQGPGQDPQFLISFYEKMQSDKGSIPDRFSAQQFSDYHSELNMSSLELGDSALYFCASSLMYEAFFGQGTRLTVV.